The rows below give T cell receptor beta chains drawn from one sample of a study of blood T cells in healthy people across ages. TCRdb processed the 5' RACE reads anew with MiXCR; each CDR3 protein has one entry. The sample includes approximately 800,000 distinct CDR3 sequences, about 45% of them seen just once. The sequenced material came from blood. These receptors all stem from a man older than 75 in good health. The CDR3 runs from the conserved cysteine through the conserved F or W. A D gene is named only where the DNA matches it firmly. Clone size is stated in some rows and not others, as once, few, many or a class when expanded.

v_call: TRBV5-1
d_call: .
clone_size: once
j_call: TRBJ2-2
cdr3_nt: TGCGCCAGCAGCCCGGGGGGACAGCCAGGGGAGCTGTTTTTT
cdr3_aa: CASSPGGQPGELFF

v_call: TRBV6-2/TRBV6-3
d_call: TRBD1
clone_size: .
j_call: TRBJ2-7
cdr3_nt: TGTGCCAGCAGTTATTACGGGACAGGGTCCCCCGAGCAGTACTTC
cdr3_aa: CASSYYGTGSPEQYF

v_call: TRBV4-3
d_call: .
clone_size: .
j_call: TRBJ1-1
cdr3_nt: TGCGCCAGCAGCCAGGAGACATCGAACACTGAAGCTTTCTTT
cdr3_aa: CASSQETSNTEAFF

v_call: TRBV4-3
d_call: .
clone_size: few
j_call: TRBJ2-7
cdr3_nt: TGCGCCAGCAGCCGGCGTGTCGAGCGTAACTACGAGCAGTACTTC
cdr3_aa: CASSRRVERNYEQYF

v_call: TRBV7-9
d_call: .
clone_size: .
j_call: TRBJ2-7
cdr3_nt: TGTGCCAGCAGCTTTGTCAGGGGAGGTAACGAGCAGTACTTC
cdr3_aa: CASSFVRGGNEQYF

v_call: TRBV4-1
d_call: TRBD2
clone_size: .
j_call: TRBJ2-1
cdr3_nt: TGCGCCAGCAGCCAAGAGGCTAGCGGGAGTTACTACAATGAGCAGTTCTTC
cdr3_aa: CASSQEASGSYYNEQFF

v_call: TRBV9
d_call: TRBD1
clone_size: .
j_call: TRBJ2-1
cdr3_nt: TGTGCCAGCAGCGTGGGGGACAGGGGGCTTAAGTTCTTC
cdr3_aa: CASSVGDRGLKFF

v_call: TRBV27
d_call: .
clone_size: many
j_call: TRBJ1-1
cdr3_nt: TGTGCCAGCAGCTCCGGGGGGCTGGGGGACACTGAAGCTTTCTTT
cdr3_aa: CASSSGGLGDTEAFF

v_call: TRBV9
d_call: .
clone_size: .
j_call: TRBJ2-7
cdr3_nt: TGTGCCAGCAGCGTAGGGGGGATGTCCTACGAGCAGTACTTC
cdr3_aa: CASSVGGMSYEQYF

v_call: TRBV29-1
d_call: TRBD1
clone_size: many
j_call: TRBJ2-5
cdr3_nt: TGCAGCGTTGAGTGGACAGGGTCACAAGAGACCCAGTACTTC
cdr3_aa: CSVEWTGSQETQYF

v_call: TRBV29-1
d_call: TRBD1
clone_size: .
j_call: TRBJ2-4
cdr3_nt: TGCAGCGTTGAAAGTGGGGCAGGGGGCGTGCAGTACTTC
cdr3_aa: CSVESGAGGVQYF

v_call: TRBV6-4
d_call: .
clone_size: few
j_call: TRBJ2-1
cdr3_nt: TGTGCCAGCAGTGACTCGGAGGGGGCCGTATACAATGAGCAGTTCTTC
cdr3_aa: CASSDSEGAVYNEQFF

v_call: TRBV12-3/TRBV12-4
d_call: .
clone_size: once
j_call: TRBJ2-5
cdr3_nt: TGTGCCAGCAGTTTAGGGAGGGGAATCAATGAGCAGTACTTC
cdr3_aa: CASSLGRGINEQYF

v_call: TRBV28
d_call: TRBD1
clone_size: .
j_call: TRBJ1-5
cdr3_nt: TGTGCCAGCAGATCGACAGGGAGAGATTTGCAGCCCCAGCATTTT
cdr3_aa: CASRSTGRDLQPQHF

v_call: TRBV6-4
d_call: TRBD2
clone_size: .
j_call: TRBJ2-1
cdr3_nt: TGTGCCAGCAGTCCCGGGACTAGCGGGCTCTCCTACAATGAGCAGTTCTTC
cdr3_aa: CASSPGTSGLSYNEQFF

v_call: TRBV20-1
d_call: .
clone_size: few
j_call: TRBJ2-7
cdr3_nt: TGCAGTGCAGCCAGGGCTCCGTACGAGCAGTACTTC
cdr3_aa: CSAARAPYEQYF

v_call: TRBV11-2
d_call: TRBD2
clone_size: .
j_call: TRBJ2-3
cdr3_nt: TGTGCCAGCAGCCCGTTTTCGAGCGGGGGGCAAGTAGATACGCAGTATTTT
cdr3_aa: CASSPFSSGGQVDTQYF

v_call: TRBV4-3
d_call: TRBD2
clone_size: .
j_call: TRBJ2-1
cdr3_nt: TGCGCCAGCAGCCAAGGACTAGCGGCTAGCTCCTACAATGAGCAGTTCTTC
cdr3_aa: CASSQGLAASSYNEQFF

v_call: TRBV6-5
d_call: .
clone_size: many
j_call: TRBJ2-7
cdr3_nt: TGTGCCAGCACACGGGGCGCTCCCCCGGGCGAGCAGTACTTC
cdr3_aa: CASTRGAPPGEQYF

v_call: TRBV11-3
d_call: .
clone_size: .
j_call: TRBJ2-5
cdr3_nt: TGTGCCAGCAGCTCATCACCCTCGGAGACCCAGTACTTC
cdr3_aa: CASSSSPSETQYF

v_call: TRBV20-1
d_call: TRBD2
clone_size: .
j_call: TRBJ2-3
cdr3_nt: TGCAGTGCTGGGACTTTAGGGGCGGGAGGCCGTGATACGCAGTATTTT
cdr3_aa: CSAGTLGAGGRDTQYF

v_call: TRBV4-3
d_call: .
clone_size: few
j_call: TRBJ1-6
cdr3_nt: TGCGCCAGCAGCCCTCGAGAGAAGGTGTCCGTGTCACCCCTCCACTTT
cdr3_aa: CASSPREKVSVSPLHF

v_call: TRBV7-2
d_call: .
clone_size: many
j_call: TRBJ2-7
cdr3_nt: TGTGCCAGCAGCTTAGCGGGAGACCTCAACGAGCAGTACTTC
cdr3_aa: CASSLAGDLNEQYF

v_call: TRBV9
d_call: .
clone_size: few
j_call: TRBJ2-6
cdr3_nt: TGTGCCAGCAGCGTAGGTGGTGGGGCCAACGTCCTGACTTTC
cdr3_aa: CASSVGGGANVLTF

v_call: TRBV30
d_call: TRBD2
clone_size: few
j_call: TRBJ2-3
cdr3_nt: TGTGCCTGGAGGTGGGGGACTAGCGACCAGGGGTATTTT
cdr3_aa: CAWRWGTSDQGYF

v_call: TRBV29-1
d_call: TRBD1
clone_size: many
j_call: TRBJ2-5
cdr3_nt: TGCAGCGTTACCCTGACAGGGATCAGGGAGACCCAGTACTTC
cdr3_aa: CSVTLTGIRETQYF

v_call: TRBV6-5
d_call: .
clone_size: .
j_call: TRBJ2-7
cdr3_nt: TGTGCCAGCAGTTACGAAGCTAGTACCTACGAGCAGTACTTC
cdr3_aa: CASSYEASTYEQYF

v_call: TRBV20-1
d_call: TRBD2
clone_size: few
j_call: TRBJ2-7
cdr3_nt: TGCAGTGCGCCCCGGACTAGCGGGATTCGGGGGGAGCAGTACTTC
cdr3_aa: CSAPRTSGIRGEQYF

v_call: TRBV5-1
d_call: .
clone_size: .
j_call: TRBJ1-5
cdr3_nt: TGCGCCAGCAGCTTGGGGGCCCCGGGCAATCGGCCCCAGCATTTT
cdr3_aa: CASSLGAPGNRPQHF